The clone carrying this T cell receptor (beta chain) has more than one count but fewer than ten. What it binds is not known. The data stem from a study of beta chain features in type 1 diabetes. Study-level points and caveats: For type 1 diabetes patients, VDJ junctions showed fewer insertions and more deletions. Moderately but significantly shorter TCRB CDR3s were found in Type 1 diabetes patients in all four CD4+ subsets. Healthy donors had naive, central memory and Treg TCRB repertoires that appeared less similar than those seen among patients.

Expressed TCRB transcripts were sequenced because the entire RNA isolate underwent reverse transcription. The assay was immunoSEQ multiplex PCR, and TCRdb's table has in-frame clones only and misses some. Of approximately 360,000 clones in the sample, roughly 12% were seen once. Germline values: CDR1 SNHLY, CDR2 FYNNEI. V shed 7 bases and J shed 3 bases, with 6 bases lying between them. The CDR3 runs to 11 residues. Donors contributed one heparinised blood draw apiece, averaging about 116 mL. Cell sorting via CD45RO/CCR7/CD25/CD127/CD95/CD27 was performed to obtain CD4+ naive, central memory, regulatory and stem cell-like memory cells.

V and J are TRBV2 and TRBJ2-5; D unclear. This sequence originates from a woman aged 18-29 years with type 1 diabetes. Sequenced input: naive CD4+ T cells from blood. The CDR3 region is CASTPKETQYF. The CDR3 nucleotides read TGTGCCAGCACACCTAAAGAGACCCAGTACTTC.